The 12 T cell receptor beta chains below all came from one sample that was sequenced in a study of a mutant IDH1 vaccine in newly diagnosed glioma. Assay: immunoSEQ multiplex PCR; the TCRdb copy retains only in-frame clones and omits some. The data contain some 33,000 clones, around 60% of them singletons. The time point is: week 5, during vaccination. Every vaccination contained 300 ug of the mutant IDH1 20-mer peptide and was paired with topical imiquimod. Their specific antigens are unknown. The sequencing here drew on PBMCs, taken from a glioma patient whose treatment included an IDH1 peptide vaccine. These receptors were obtained from a woman aged 18-29 years with glioma.

V gene TRBV27 combines with J gene TRBJ2-7; D is undetermined. The CDR3 runs to 13 residues. Looked up from germline, CDR1 is MNHEY and CDR2 is SMNVEV (reference sequence). V was pared by 3 bases and J by 0 bases, with 6 bases between. CDR3 nucleotide sequence: TGTGCCAGCAGTTTTGCCGGCTCCTACGAGCAGTACTTC. Its translation: CASSFAGSYEQYF.

This clone appeared a few times. This rearrangement joins TRBV7-6 to TRBJ1-1, with D perhaps matching TRBD1 (5 bases). The V and J ends lost 2 bases and 0 bases respectively, with 13 bases between them. Germline-derived CDR1 and CDR2 are SGHVS and FNYEAQ. The CDR3 consists of 16 residues. CDR3 region: CASSLQKAGLNTEAFF. Written as DNA, the CDR3 is TGTGCCAGCAGCTTACAGAAGGCAGGGCTGAACACTGAAGCTTTCTTT.

This chain links TRBV7-3 with TRBJ2-1; D is perhaps TRBD2 (6 bases). The germline V and J ends were trimmed by 5 bases and 6 bases, with 17 bases remaining between them. CDR3 length: 15 amino acids. The V gene's germline CDR1 is SGHTA and CDR2 FQGTGA. Here the CDR3 reads CASSRTVAVPNEQFF. CDR3 coding DNA: TGTGCCAGCAGCCGAACGGTAGCGGTACCCAATGAGCAGTTCTTC.

This chain links TRBV5-8 with TRBJ2-2; possibly TRBD1 or TRBD2 for D (5 bases each). Trimming pared 0 bases from V and 6 bases from J, leaving 12 bases between. CDR1 SGHTS and CDR2 YDEGEE come from the germline V gene. The length of the CDR3 is 15 residues. CDR3 sequence (DNA): TGTGCCAGCAGCTTGGCGTCCCCGGGGCCCGGGGAGCTGTTTTTT. Its translation is CASSLASPGPGELFF. Variable domain in full (rest from reference TRBV5-8 and TRBJ2-2): EAGVTQSPTHLIKTRGQQATLRCSPISGHTSVYWYQQALGLGLQFLLWYDEGEERNRGNFPPRFSGRQFPNYSSELNVNALELEDSALYLCASSLASPGPGELFFGEGSRLTVL.

The chain couples TRBV7-8 to TRBJ2-6, with TRBD1 matching 8 bases. Germline CDR1 reads SGHVS; CDR2 reads FQNEAQ. V gave up 4 bases and J gave up 1 base; unmatched junction bases: 15. CDR3 size: 20 residues. The CDR3 nucleotides are TGTGCCAGCAGCTATCGCCCCGGACAGGGCAAAGTATCTGGGGCCAACGTCCTGACTTTC. Translated: CASSYRPGQGKVSGANVLTF.

A few counts support this clone. The chain uses TRBV7-9 and TRBJ1-5; D gene ambiguous. The CDR3 is 13 residues long. V lost 3 bases to trimming and J lost 4 bases, with 7 bases between them. Germline loops: CDR1 SEHNR, CDR2 FQNEAQ (reference sequence). The CDR3 sequence is CASSFRGNQPQHF. The CDR3 region has the DNA TGTGCCAGCAGCTTTCGTGGAAATCAGCCCCAGCATTTT.

The CDR3 DNA follows: TGCGCCAGCAGCCAAGCGGGGGGGGAGGGAGGCTACACCTTC. Amino acids: CASSQAGGEGGYTF. This sequence joins TRBV4-1 and TRBJ1-2; the D gene is possibly TRBD1 (5 bases). CDR1 MGHRA and CDR2 YSYEKL come from the germline V gene. This CDR3 region has 14 residues. V was clipped by 1 base and J by 8 bases, with 14 bases between them.

A few counts support this clone. V usage is TRBV5-1 and J usage is TRBJ2-5, with TRBD2 as a possible D gene (5 bases). Germline lookup yields CDR1 SGHRS and CDR2 YFSETQ. The CDR3 is made up of 13 amino acids. With 3 bases removed from V and 5 bases from J, the gap between germline ends came to 11 bases. CDR3 sequence (DNA): TGCGCCAGCAGCTGGGCAGGCGGGGAGACCCAGTACTTC. Protein product: CASSWAGGETQYF.

This clone was seen more than once but under ten times. The gene calls are TRBV4-2 and TRBJ2-3, with D uncertain. Germline values: CDR1 LGHNA, CDR2 YNFKEQ. There are 17 residues in the CDR3. With 0 bases removed from V and 1 base from J, the gap between germline ends came to 14 bases. CDR3 DNA: TGTGCCAGCAGCCAAGATCCGGCGAGAATTCGCACAGATACGCAGTATTTT. It is translated as CASSQDPARIRTDTQYF.

This clone was seen only a few times. This rearrangement joins TRBV4-3 to TRBJ1-1; perhaps TRBD1 as D (6 bases). Germline V lookup: CDR1 LGHNA, CDR2 YSLEER. Trimming removed 4 bases at V and 3 bases at J, with 15 bases between. This CDR3 is built from 15 residues. Here the CDR3 DNA reads TGCGCCAGCAGCCCAGAGGGGGACTCCTACACTGAAGCTTTCTTT. This codes for CASSPEGDSYTEAFF.

In this sample, this clone turned up a few times. The chain recombines TRBV6-1 with TRBJ1-5; D is perhaps TRBD1 (5 bases). Germline values: CDR1 MNHNS, CDR2 SASEGT. Trimming took 2 bases from V and 4 from J, leaving 12 bases between them. The CDR3 totals 15 residues. CDR3 amino acids: CASSEQGNTNQPQHF. Here the CDR3 DNA reads TGTGCCAGCAGTGAACAGGGAAACACAAATCAGCCCCAGCATTTT.

This clone was seen more than once but under ten times. This chain joins TRBV29-1 and TRBJ2-1; the D is unclear. Germline V gene lookup returns CDR1 SQVTM and CDR2 ANQGSEA. This CDR3 has 15 residues. V shed 4 bases and J shed 0 bases, with 13 bases lying between them. CDR3 nucleotides: TGCAGCGTTGCATTGGCGTCGAGCTCCTACAATGAGCAGTTCTTC. It encodes CSVALASSSYNEQFF.